Sequencing of this T cell receptor (beta chain) was carried out in a study of T cells expressing NK-cell markers (dated by TCRdb to the early 2020s). Describing the broader study: About eight donors provided sorted CD3+CD56+NKG2C+, CD3+CD56+NKG2C- and CD3+CD56-NKG2C+ T-cell subsets, whose TCR beta-chain repertoires were profiled. Libraries were sequenced as 2 x 150 bp reads on Illumina HiSeq 2000/2500, MiSeq or NextSeq. The eight sequenced donors were randomly selected healthy volunteers, three men and five women. Of the eight sequenced donors, seven were found to be HCMV-seropositive and one was found to be HCMV-seronegative.

CDR1 and CDR2 are read off the germline V gene as SGHNT and YENEEA. The CDR3 runs 17 amino acids, cysteine and phenylalanine included. No nucleotide data were recorded. HCMV serostatus was determined by detecting HCMV-specific IgG in serum with a commercial ELISA kit. Ficoll density gradient centrifugation was used to isolate peripheral blood mononuclear cells from blood. In the case of this clonotype: The target of this receptor is not known.

Instrument on record: Illumina HiSeq 2000. The TCR beta cDNA libraries were made using 5'RACE template switching, a step that added both a universal primer site and unique molecular identifiers. Priming for cDNA synthesis came from the TCR beta constant segment, and two successive PCR amplification steps followed. As for the authors' bioinformatics: MIGEC was used to demultiplex reads and group the reads by UMI, and MiTCR was used to assemble and quantify clonotypes. To remove erroneous sequences, TCR cDNA sequences were retained only when supported by two or more reads. The tcR package was used for downstream repertoire analysis, and clonotypes were matched between fractions using CDR3 nucleotide sequence together with V segment. Antigen specificity was annotated against VDJdb with VDJmatch, allowing one amino acid substitution in CDR3. TCRdb reprocessed the public reads and reports one entry per CDR3 protein sequence, without DNA. Here the V and J calls rest on TCRdb's processing, not on the authors' analysis. This sample's records show 300,000 to 450,000 distinct CDR3 sequences. The top ten constitute 5% to 5.5% of the sample.

Broad study findings and their caveats: Those dominant clonotypes were again the most abundant among CD3+CD56-NKG2C+ cells in four donors, at roughly 25-60.1%. Whether the expanded NKG2C-expressing T cell clones were specific for HCMV antigens was left unclear. In five to seven donors, the dominant CD3+CD56+NKG2C+ clonotypes were found to rank among the top 10 CD8+ clonotypes and to make up roughly 1.0-7.0% of CD8+ T cells.

The V and J genes are TRBV11-3 and TRBJ2-2; as DNA is missing, the TRBD1 call by TCRdb cannot be tested. Sequenced material: blood T cells: a sorted CD56 or NKG2C T cell subset, CD4+ or CD8+ T cells, or bulk PBMC T cells (not recorded which). This receptor was identified in a man aged 18-75 years in good health. CDR3 reads: CASSPSRGRGASGELFF.